The rows below give T cell receptor beta chains drawn from one sample of a study of beta chain features in type 1 diabetes. Sequencing used immunoSEQ multiplex PCR; TCRdb keeps in-frame clones, though not all of them. The data hold around 300,000 clones, with around 7.8% observed a single time. The material sequenced was central memory CD4+ T cells from blood. These receptors all come from a woman between 18 and 29 years old in good health. Both conserved end residues are part of each CDR3. The D gene is left open where the match is weak. The size field is filled for only some rows; it gives once, few, many or a size class.

j_gene | d_gene | len | abundance | v_gene | CDR3aa | CDR3nt
TRBJ2-2 | - | 14 | - | TRBV6-5 | CASTTGSRTGELFF | TGTGCCAGCACGACAGGTTCCCGGACCGGGGAGCTGTTTTTT
TRBJ1-3 | - | 13 | few | TRBV7-3 | CASSSGTGNTIYF | TGTGCCAGCAGCAGCGGGACAGGAAACACCATATATTTT
TRBJ2-5 | - | 11 | few | TRBV30 | CAWSVIVTQYF | TGTGCCTGGAGTGTGATCGTGACCCAGTACTTC
TRBJ2-5 | - | 16 | many | TRBV28 | CASSFLGERVQETQYF | TGTGCCAGCAGTTTCCTTGGGGAACGGGTTCAAGAGACCCAGTACTTC
TRBJ2-2 | - | 13 | few | TRBV18 | CASSPMNTGELFF | TGTGCCAGCTCACCAATGAACACCGGGGAGCTGTTTTTT
TRBJ2-1 | TRBD2 | 15 | - | TRBV4-2 | CASSLGGSSYNEQFF | TGTGCCAGCAGCCTCGGGGGGAGCTCCTACAATGAGCAGTTCTTC
TRBJ1-1 | TRBD1 | 13 | few | TRBV4-3 | CASSLTGATEAFF | TGCGCCAGCAGCCTGACAGGGGCTACTGAAGCTTTCTTT
TRBJ2-5 | - | 12 | - | TRBV6-6 | CASSPTWGAQYF | TGTGCCAGCAGTCCCACCTGGGGCGCCCAGTACTTC
TRBJ2-3 | - | 16 | - | TRBV7-8 | CASSPNDGLSADTQYF | TGTGCCAGCAGCCCCAACGATGGACTAAGTGCAGATACGCAGTATTTT
TRBJ2-5 | - | 15 | few | TRBV6-5 | CASSRPTSRQETQYF | TGTGCCAGCAGCCGCCCGACTAGTCGGCAAGAGACCCAGTACTTC
TRBJ2-7 | - | 15 | - | TRBV10-3 | CAISGRTGTIYEQYF | TGTGCCATCAGTGGTAGAACAGGGACAATCTACGAGCAGTACTTC
TRBJ2-5 | TRBD2 | 15 | few | TRBV7-2 | CASSPSGGASETQYF | TGTGCCAGCAGCCCGAGCGGGGGGGCTTCAGAGACCCAGTACTTC
TRBJ1-3 | - | 14 | - | TRBV14 | CASSRNLPGNTIYF | TGTGCCAGCAGCCGGAATCTTCCTGGAAACACCATATATTTT
TRBJ1-5 | - | 13 | many | TRBV19 | CASSGRANQPQHF | TGTGCCAGTAGCGGACGGGCGAATCAGCCCCAGCATTTT
TRBJ2-1 | TRBD2 | 20 | - | TRBV7-8 | CASSSPAGGGLAGAYNEQFF | TGTGCCAGCAGCTCGCCGGCAGGGGGAGGACTAGCGGGAGCCTACAATGAGCAGTTCTTC
TRBJ1-1 | - | 12 | few | TRBV15 | CATRRQDTEAFF | TGTGCCACCAGACGCCAGGACACTGAAGCTTTCTTT
TRBJ1-2 | - | 12 | few | TRBV2 | CASSEHDRGYTF | TGTGCCAGCAGTGAACACGATCGTGGCTACACCTTC
TRBJ2-7 | TRBD2 | 16 | few | TRBV9 | CASSGWTTREGYEQYF | TGTGCCAGCAGCGGGTGGACCACACGGGAGGGGTACGAGCAGTACTTC
TRBJ1-1 | TRBD1 | 14 | - | TRBV27 | CASSFGQENTEAFF | TGTGCCAGCAGTTTCGGACAGGAGAACACTGAAGCTTTCTTT
TRBJ2-7 | - | 15 | - | TRBV15 | CATSSGGGVTYEQYF | TGTGCCACCAGCTCCGGCGGCGGAGTAACCTACGAGCAGTACTTC
TRBJ1-2 | - | 11 | - | TRBV6-6 | CASTRGRGYTF | TGTGCCAGCACTAGGGGTCGCGGCTACACCTTC
TRBJ2-3 | - | 13 | - | TRBV18 | CASSSLGGDTQYF | TGTGCCAGCTCGTCGTTGGGCGGAGATACGCAGTATTTT
TRBJ2-5 | TRBD1 | 14 | few | TRBV6-5 | CASSNRQGGETQYF | TGTGCCAGCAGTAACAGACAGGGCGGGGAGACCCAGTACTTC
TRBJ2-3 | TRBD2 | 16 | few | TRBV4-3 | CASSVHSGGATDTQYF | TGCGCCAGCAGCGTCCATAGCGGGGGGGCCACAGATACGCAGTATTTT
TRBJ1-1 | TRBD1 | 13 | few | TRBV29-1 | CSSGGQVNTEAFF | TGCAGCAGTGGGGGACAGGTGAACACTGAAGCTTTCTTT
TRBJ2-5 | TRBD2 | 14 | many | TRBV13 | CASSFRGDQETQYF | TGTGCCAGCAGCTTCCGGGGGGACCAAGAGACCCAGTACTTC
TRBJ2-1 | TRBD1 | 15 | many | TRBV27 | CASSSPRTGYDEQFF | TGTGCCAGCAGTTCCCCCCGGACAGGATATGATGAGCAGTTCTTC
TRBJ1-1 | - | 11 | few | TRBV9 | CASSPGRGAFF | TGTGCCAGCAGCCCTGGGAGGGGCGCTTTCTTT
TRBJ1-4 | - | 17 | - | TRBV13 | CASSPGPWEGGIEKLFF | TGTGCCAGCAGCCCCGGACCGTGGGAGGGAGGGATTGAAAAACTGTTTTTT
TRBJ1-1 | - | 14 | few | TRBV16 | CASSLVRGNTEAFF | TGTGCCAGCAGCCTAGTCAGGGGAAACACTGAAGCTTTCTTT
TRBJ1-5 | - | 15 | - | TRBV7-2 | CASSLARGENQPQHF | TGTGCCAGCAGCTTAGCCAGGGGAGAAAATCAGCCCCAGCATTTT
TRBJ2-1 | - | 15 | few | TRBV7-2 | CASSYPEAALARQFF | TGTGCCAGCAGCTACCCAGAAGCGGCCCTAGCGAGGCAGTTCTTC
TRBJ1-5 | - | 13 | - | TRBV7-2 | CASSLGGDQPQHF | TGTGCCAGCAGCTTAGGGGGGGATCAGCCCCAGCATTTT
TRBJ1-2 | TRBD1 | 17 | few | TRBV7-2 | CASSLGQGWVEAYGYTF | TGTGCCAGCAGCTTGGGACAGGGCTGGGTAGAGGCCTATGGCTACACCTTC
TRBJ1-4 | - | 12 | many | TRBV19 | CASSIASEKLFF | TGTGCCAGTAGTATCGCAAGTGAAAAACTGTTTTTT
TRBJ2-1 | TRBD1 | 15 | few | TRBV7-2 | CASSLTGTTYNEQFF | TGTGCCAGCAGCCTGACAGGGACCACTTACAATGAGCAGTTCTTC
TRBJ1-3 | - | 14 | - | TRBV30 | CAWTGLFGGNTIYF | TGTGCCTGGACAGGGCTCTTTGGAGGAAACACCATATATTTT
TRBJ2-3 | TRBD2 | 17 | few | TRBV5-6 | CASSLVSSGGAAGTQYF | TGTGCCAGCAGCTTGGTTTCTAGCGGGGGGGCCGCCGGTACGCAGTATTTT
TRBJ1-2 | - | 13 | - | TRBV25-1 | CASSEPGGLGYTF | TGTGCCAGCAGTGAGCCGGGGGGCCTTGGCTACACCTTC
TRBJ2-3 | - | 16 | few | TRBV27 | CASRDLRFYYTDTQYF | TGTGCCAGCCGAGATCTAAGGTTTTATTACACAGATACGCAGTATTTT
TRBJ2-3 | TRBD2 | 17 | few | TRBV2 | CASRDLLSGRAKDTQYF | TGTGCCAGCAGGGACCTGCTCAGCGGGAGGGCCAAAGATACGCAGTATTTT
TRBJ1-1 | TRBD1 | 12 | few | TRBV7-8 | CASSPHRSGQEF | TGTGCCAGCAGCCCTCATCGCTCGGGACAGGAGTTT
TRBJ1-1 | - | 13 | - | TRBV7-9 | CASSLGTAQEAFF | TGTGCCAGCAGCTTAGGGACAGCCCAAGAAGCTTTCTTT
TRBJ1-1 | - | 13 | few | TRBV7-2 | CASSAGLRTEAFF | TGTGCCAGCAGCGCCGGACTTCGAACTGAAGCTTTCTTT
TRBJ2-4 | - | 15 | - | TRBV27 | CASSTRLGRKDIQYF | TGTGCCAGCAGTACACGACTAGGCCGGAAGGACATTCAGTACTTC
TRBJ1-4 | TRBD1 | 16 | few | TRBV5-6 | CASSSTGQGRGEKLFF | TGTGCCAGCAGCTCTACTGGACAGGGAAGGGGAGAAAAACTGTTTTTT
TRBJ2-1 | - | 12 | many | TRBV10-3 | CAISETSGEQFF | TGTGCCATCAGTGAGACGTCGGGTGAGCAGTTCTTC